This T cell receptor beta chain was identified in a study of immune evolution from preneoplasia to lung adenocarcinoma. As for the study in general: HLA loss of heterozygosity: over 5.5% AIS, under 19% MIA, about 32% ADC, none AAH.

Comments on this clone: Its antigen is as yet unknown.

Produced via immunoSEQ multiplex PCR; TCRdb's table is partial and in-frame only. Here the sample spans roughly 5,300 clones, around three quarters being singletons. Broader study findings: Normal lung had highest clonality; later lesions appeared denser, more diverse.

The ends lost 3 bases at V and 6 bases at J; junction bases unmatched: 5. The CDR3 is 14 amino acids. Germline CDR1 reads GTSNPN; CDR2 reads SVGIG (reference sequence). This sequence originates from a person aged 60-80 years with lung adenocarcinoma. Material for sequencing was FFPE lung adenocarcinoma in situ tissue. The rearrangement uses TRBV30 and TRBJ1-4; TRBD1 matches 9 bases. This CDR3 reads CAWRSWTGDEKLFF. The CDR3 nucleotides are TGTGCCTGGAGGTCTTGGACAGGGGATGAAAAACTGTTTTTT. The full variable domain, in which reference TRBV30 and TRBJ1-4 provide the parts outside the CDR3, is SQTIHQWPATLVQPVGSPLSLECTVEGTSNPNLYWYRQAAGRGLQLLFYSVGIGQISSEVPQNLSASRPQDRQFILSSKKLLLSDSGFYLCAWRSWTGDEKLFFGSGTQLSVL.